Listed below are T cell receptor beta chains from one sample, sequenced in a study of OX40 agonist ivuxolimab in advanced cancers. Sequencing was performed with immunoSEQ multiplex PCR; in TCRdb, only in-frame clones are kept and a portion is missing. This sample has over 65,000 clones, with about nine tenths found just once. The sequenced sample was CD4+ or CD8+ T cells sorted from blood, obtained in a trial of the OX40 agonist ivuxolimab. Every receptor here comes from an adult with an advanced solid tumor such as melanoma, head and neck, liver or kidney cancer. Each CDR3 is given with its conserved first and last residue. The D gene is left open where the match is weak. Clone size is shown for a subset of rows, as once, few, many or a class of expanded clone.

V: TRBV14; J: TRBJ2-6; D: NA; size: once; CDR3: CASSHQGSGANVLTF; DNA: TGTGCCAGCAGCCATCAGGGTAGTGGGGCCAACGTCCTGACTTTC
V: TRBV30; J: TRBJ1-5; D: TRBD1; size: NA; CDR3: CALRQGSNQPQHF; DNA: TGTGCTTTAAGACAGGGTAGCAATCAGCCCCAGCATTTT
V: TRBV9; J: TRBJ1-2; D: TRBD1; size: NA; CDR3: CASSQGVLGVGYTF; DNA: TGTGCCAGCAGCCAGGGGGTTCTGGGGGTTGGCTACACCTTC
V: TRBV27; J: TRBJ1-5; D: NA; size: NA; CDR3: CASSPGRAGPHSNQPQHF; DNA: TGTGCCAGCAGTCCCGGCAGGGCCGGTCCGCATAGCAATCAGCCCCAGCATTTT
V: TRBV28; J: TRBJ2-7; D: TRBD2; size: once; CDR3: CASSAPGLESYEQYF; DNA: TGTGCCAGCAGCGCCCCGGGACTAGAAAGCTACGAGCAGTACTTC
V: TRBV5-5; J: TRBJ1-4; D: NA; size: NA; CDR3: CASSFRDNRHEKLFF; DNA: TGTGCCAGCAGCTTTAGGGACAATCGTCACGAAAAACTGTTTTTT
V: TRBV6-5; J: TRBJ2-1; D: NA; size: NA; CDR3: CASSNRAFGHNEQFF; DNA: TGTGCCAGCAGTAACCGGGCCTTTGGCCACAATGAGCAGTTCTTC
V: TRBV29-1; J: TRBJ1-1; D: NA; size: NA; CDR3: CSVDWGVNTEAFF; DNA: TGCAGCGTTGATTGGGGGGTGAACACTGAAGCTTTCTTT
V: TRBV2; J: TRBJ2-4; D: NA; size: NA; CDR3: CASRGILAKNIQYF; DNA: TGTGCCAGCAGAGGGATTCTAGCCAAAAACATTCAGTACTTC
V: TRBV29-1; J: TRBJ2-2; D: TRBD1; size: once; CDR3: CSVFGATGDTGELFF; DNA: TGCAGCGTTTTCGGGGCTACAGGGGACACCGGGGAGCTGTTTTTT
V: TRBV5-5; J: TRBJ1-1; D: NA; size: NA; CDR3: CASSLVRLQTTEAFF; DNA: TGTGCCAGCAGCTTGGTGCGGCTTCAGACCACTGAAGCTTTCTTT
V: TRBV10-2; J: TRBJ2-2; D: TRBD2; size: NA; CDR3: CASRGGLAGAGELFF; DNA: TGCGCCAGCAGGGGGGGACTAGCGGGAGCCGGGGAGCTGTTTTTT
V: TRBV10-3; J: TRBJ2-3; D: TRBD1; size: NA; CDR3: CAISESGQGPRGTQYF; DNA: TGTGCCATCAGTGAATCGGGACAGGGCCCCAGAGGTACGCAGTATTTT
V: TRBV30; J: TRBJ2-3; D: NA; size: NA; CDR3: CAWRILTANTQYF; DNA: TGTGCCTGGCGGATTTTGACAGCAAATACGCAGTATTTT
V: TRBV19; J: TRBJ1-2; D: NA; size: NA; CDR3: CASSSYTGYTF; DNA: TGTGCCAGTAGTAGTTACACTGGCTACACCTTC
V: TRBV4-1; J: TRBJ2-7; D: NA; size: NA; CDR3: CASSHALRRESYEQYF; DNA: TGCGCCAGCAGCCACGCTTTGAGGCGGGAATCCTACGAGCAGTACTTC
V: TRBV28; J: TRBJ1-4; D: NA; size: NA; CDR3: CASSPGGTGGEKLFF; DNA: TGTGCCAGCAGTCCCGGGGGCACCGGCGGGGAAAAACTGTTTTTT
V: TRBV12-2; J: TRBJ1-5; D: NA; size: NA; CDR3: CASRLAGTGASNQPQHF; DNA: TGTGCAAGTCGCTTAGCGGGGACAGGGGCAAGCAATCAGCCCCAGCATTTT
V: TRBV30; J: TRBJ2-7; D: TRBD1; size: NA; CDR3: CAWSEQTGWNEYEQYF; DNA: TGTGCCTGGAGTGAACAGACAGGGTGGAATGAATACGAGCAGTACTTC
V: TRBV19; J: TRBJ1-2; D: NA; size: once; CDR3: CASRTLEGRDGYTF; DNA: TGTGCCAGTAGGACTCTTGAGGGGCGCGATGGCTACACCTTC
V: TRBV19; J: TRBJ2-7; D: NA; size: NA; CDR3: CASSIDLSHLGYEQYF; DNA: TGTGCCAGTAGTATAGATCTATCCCACTTGGGCTACGAGCAGTACTTC
V: TRBV19; J: TRBJ1-3; D: TRBD1; size: NA; CDR3: CASSIQQGYDSGNTIYF; DNA: TGTGCCAGTAGTATCCAACAGGGGTACGACTCTGGAAACACCATATATTTT
V: TRBV2; J: TRBJ1-5; D: TRBD1; size: NA; CDR3: CASSAEGQSNQPQHF; DNA: TGTGCCAGCAGTGCGGAGGGACAGAGCAATCAGCCCCAGCATTTT
V: TRBV27; J: TRBJ2-7; D: NA; size: NA; CDR3: CASSPWGEFHEQYF; DNA: TGTGCCAGCAGTCCTTGGGGGGAGTTCCACGAGCAGTACTTC
V: TRBV18; J: TRBJ2-3; D: NA; size: NA; CDR3: CASSPNRDPTDTQYF; DNA: TGTGCCAGCTCACCGAACCGGGACCCCACAGATACGCAGTATTTT
V: TRBV19; J: TRBJ2-3; D: NA; size: NA; CDR3: CASSNLDPTSTDTQYF; DNA: TGTGCCAGCTCCAACCTGGACCCAACTAGCACAGATACGCAGTATTTT
V: TRBV6-1; J: TRBJ1-2; D: TRBD1; size: NA; CDR3: CASSELTGPNYGYTF; DNA: TGTGCCAGCAGTGAGTTGACAGGGCCTAACTATGGCTACACCTTC
V: TRBV6-1; J: TRBJ2-1; D: NA; size: NA; CDR3: CASSETRGRGNNEQFF; DNA: TGTGCCAGCAGTGAAACAAGGGGGAGGGGAAACAATGAGCAGTTCTTC
V: TRBV7-9; J: TRBJ2-7; D: TRBD2; size: NA; CDR3: CASSTTSGAEVRDF; DNA: TGTGCCAGCAGCACGACTAGCGGGGCCGAGGTTAGAGACTTC
V: TRBV11-2; J: TRBJ2-1; D: TRBD2; size: NA; CDR3: CASSLDRLAVEQFF; DNA: TGTGCCAGCAGCTTAGACAGACTAGCCGTTGAGCAGTTCTTC
V: TRBV19; J: TRBJ1-2; D: NA; size: NA; CDR3: CASTLDRSYGYTF; DNA: TGTGCCAGTACTCTTGACAGGTCCTATGGCTACACCTTC
V: TRBV23-1; J: TRBJ1-1; D: TRBD1; size: NA; CDR3: CASSQSRPITGGRTEAFF; DNA: TGCGCCAGCAGTCAATCCCGCCCTATTACAGGGGGTCGGACTGAAGCTTTCTTT
V: TRBV5-6; J: TRBJ2-5; D: NA; size: NA; CDR3: CASSSTRGETQYF; DNA: TGTGCCAGCAGCTCGACCCGGGGGGAGACCCAGTACTTC
V: TRBV2; J: TRBJ1-3; D: TRBD1; size: NA; CDR3: CASSARQGFGTGNTIYF; DNA: TGTGCCAGCAGTGCCCGACAGGGGTTTGGAACTGGAAACACCATATATTTT
V: TRBV30; J: TRBJ2-5; D: NA; size: NA; CDR3: CAWKEGVETQYF; DNA: TGTGCCTGGAAAGAGGGAGTGGAGACCCAGTACTTC
V: TRBV7-2; J: TRBJ2-1; D: TRBD2; size: once; CDR3: CASSPRAGGYEQFF; DNA: TGTGCCAGCAGCCCTCGAGCGGGAGGGTATGAGCAGTTCTTC
V: TRBV11-3; J: TRBJ2-7; D: TRBD1; size: NA; CDR3: CASSFGQGGVYEQYF; DNA: TGTGCCAGCAGCTTCGGACAGGGCGGGGTCTACGAGCAGTACTTC
V: TRBV11-3; J: TRBJ2-5; D: NA; size: NA; CDR3: CASSLRGTQETQYF; DNA: TGTGCCAGCAGCCTCAGGGGCACTCAAGAGACCCAGTACTTC
V: TRBV18; J: TRBJ2-3; D: TRBD1; size: NA; CDR3: CASSRTGITDTQYF; DNA: TGTGCCAGCTCTCGGACAGGGATCACAGATACGCAGTATTTT
V: TRBV7-9; J: TRBJ2-7; D: NA; size: NA; CDR3: CASSLLPGPYEQYF; DNA: TGTGCCAGCAGTTTATTGCCGGGCCCTTACGAGCAGTACTTC
V: TRBV7-2; J: TRBJ1-4; D: NA; size: NA; CDR3: CANAGSPNEKLFF; DNA: TGTGCCAACGCCGGGTCCCCCAATGAAAAACTGTTTTTT